The 2 T cell receptor beta chains listed next were all sequenced from one sample in a study of cytomegalovirus exposure and HLA in healthy donors. The PCR employed 60 Vbeta primers together with 13 Jbeta primers. TCRdb's copy holds only in-frame clones and misses some; the assay was immunoSEQ multiplex PCR. The repertoire has around 60,000 clones, around 75% of them found once; the top ten carry approximately 50%. The specimen was PBMCs. All receptors derive from a man aged 45-60 years in good health and CMV-seropositive.

The genes are TRBV14 and TRBJ2-1; D is perhaps TRBD1 (6 bases). Trimming stripped 2 bases from V and 5 bases from J, with 19 bases between. Germline CDR1 SGHDN, CDR2 FVKESK. The length of the CDR3 is 17 residues. The CDR3 reads CASSQRLGQLGDNEQFF. CDR3 sequence (DNA): TGTGCCAGCAGCCAAAGGCTAGGACAGCTTGGGGACAATGAGCAGTTCTTC.

The rearrangement links TRBV6-5 to TRBJ2-6, with D possibly being TRBD1 (5 bases). Germline CDR1 and CDR2: MNHEY and SVGAGI. The V end was cut by 4 bases, the J end by 2 bases, with 6 bases between. The CDR3 length is 14 residues. The CDR3 sequence: CASSSGTGANVLTF. The CDR3 DNA follows: TGTGCCAGCAGTTCAGGGACTGGGGCCAACGTCCTGACTTTC.